Only a few counts were recorded for the clone carrying this TCR beta chain. What it binds is unknown. CDR1 is KGHSH and CDR2 is LQKENI in the germline V gene. Losses at the gene ends were 6 bases for V and 7 bases for J; bases not matched to a gene: 8. This CDR3 comprises 15 residues. Primers: 60 Vbeta forward and 13 Jbeta reverse. Profiling relied on immunoSEQ multiplex PCR, and the TCRdb table lists in-frame clones only, not all of them. The sample includes 120,000 or so clones, over 9.5% of them seen just once. The entry originates in a study of cytomegalovirus exposure and HLA in healthy donors. Whole-study findings and limits: In an earlier analysis, in about 530 donors, most V segments appeared productive either ~87% or ~30% of the time. CMV serostatus alone was available as immune exposure information.

The sequencing sample was made of PBMCs. V gene TRBV18 combines with J gene TRBJ1-5, with TRBD1 identical over 11 bases. This receptor was taken from a woman aged 18-29 years in good health and CMV-seropositive. CDR3 DNA: TGTGCCAGCTCCGGGACAGGGGGACGAGGACAGCCCCAGCATTTT. It encodes CASSGTGGRGQPQHF.